These T cell receptor beta chains were read from a single sample in a study of shared clonotypes between healthy human individuals. Clones were read by immunoSEQ multiplex PCR, and TCRdb kept only the in-frame ones, dropping some. The profile covers approximately 470,000 clones, with approximately 84% appearing a single time and 10% to 15% taken by the ten largest. Material: PBMCs. Receptors originate from a woman between 40 and 55 years old in good health. Some clones in this sample may be carry-over from other donors' samples. The CDR3 runs from the conserved cysteine through the conserved F or W. Fields, in order: D gene, V gene, clone size, J gene, CDR3 protein, CDR3 DNA. The D gene is left open where the match is weak. A row's size may be missing; if present it is once, few, many or a size class.

D gene: TRBD1
V gene: TRBV5-1
clone size: NA
J gene: TRBJ1-1
CDR3 protein: CASSLAGQGYTEAFF
CDR3 DNA: TGCGCCAGCAGCTTGGCGGGACAGGGCTACACTGAAGCTTTCTTT

D gene: TRBD2
V gene: TRBV7-3
clone size: NA
J gene: TRBJ2-1
CDR3 protein: CASSLATSGLRQFF
CDR3 DNA: TGTGCCAGCAGCTTAGCGACTAGCGGTTTGCGACAGTTCTTC

D gene: TRBD1
V gene: TRBV2
clone size: NA
J gene: TRBJ1-2
CDR3 protein: CASSPRGRDSYGYTF
CDR3 DNA: TGTGCCAGCAGTCCCCGGGGTCGGGACAGCTATGGCTACACCTTC

D gene: TRBD2
V gene: TRBV11-1
clone size: NA
J gene: TRBJ2-1
CDR3 protein: CASSWTSGRMYNEQFF
CDR3 DNA: TGTGCCAGCAGCTGGACTAGCGGGAGAATGTACAATGAGCAGTTCTTC

D gene: NA
V gene: TRBV6-4
clone size: NA
J gene: TRBJ2-6
CDR3 protein: CASSDTPGANVLTF
CDR3 DNA: TGTGCCAGCAGTGACACACCTGGGGCCAACGTCCTGACTTTC

D gene: TRBD1
V gene: TRBV5-1
clone size: NA
J gene: TRBJ1-2
CDR3 protein: CASSLGDRGYGYTF
CDR3 DNA: TGCGCCAGCAGCCTAGGGGACAGGGGGTATGGCTACACCTTC

D gene: TRBD2
V gene: TRBV6-5
clone size: NA
J gene: TRBJ2-7
CDR3 protein: CASSYGASGSSYEQYF
CDR3 DNA: TGTGCCAGCAGTTACGGGGCTAGCGGGAGCTCCTACGAGCAGTACTTC

D gene: TRBD2
V gene: TRBV9
clone size: NA
J gene: TRBJ2-2
CDR3 protein: CASSPRGSGSDTGELFF
CDR3 DNA: TGTGCCAGCAGCCCCCGGGGTAGCGGGAGTGACACCGGGGAGCTGTTTTTT

D gene: TRBD2
V gene: TRBV7-2
clone size: NA
J gene: TRBJ2-3
CDR3 protein: CASSFRPPGLGPDTQYF
CDR3 DNA: TGTGCCAGCAGCTTCCGACCCCCGGGACTAGGGCCCGATACGCAGTATTTT

D gene: NA
V gene: TRBV11-2
clone size: NA
J gene: TRBJ2-1
CDR3 protein: CASSLVGRAKGYNEQFF
CDR3 DNA: TGTGCCAGCAGCTTAGTAGGTAGGGCAAAGGGGTACAATGAGCAGTTCTTC

D gene: NA
V gene: TRBV5-1
clone size: NA
J gene: TRBJ2-1
CDR3 protein: CASSLGLYNEQFF
CDR3 DNA: TGCGCCAGCAGCTTGGGGCTGTACAATGAGCAGTTCTTC

D gene: NA
V gene: TRBV29-1
clone size: NA
J gene: TRBJ2-2
CDR3 protein: CSADTQTTGELFF
CDR3 DNA: TGCAGCGCAGACACCCAGACGACCGGGGAGCTGTTTTTT

D gene: NA
V gene: TRBV15
clone size: NA
J gene: TRBJ1-1
CDR3 protein: CATSRDAGPGTEAFF
CDR3 DNA: TGTGCCACCAGCAGAGACGCGGGACCAGGGACTGAAGCTTTCTTT

D gene: NA
V gene: TRBV6-1
clone size: NA
J gene: TRBJ1-2
CDR3 protein: CASSRVGDGYTF
CDR3 DNA: TGTGCCAGCAGCAGGGTTGGGGATGGCTACACCTTC

D gene: NA
V gene: TRBV28
clone size: NA
J gene: TRBJ1-4
CDR3 protein: CASSLGGGTNEKLFF
CDR3 DNA: TGTGCCAGCAGTTTGGGGGGGGGAACTAATGAAAAACTGTTTTTT

D gene: NA
V gene: TRBV9
clone size: NA
J gene: TRBJ1-1
CDR3 protein: CASSVAIGAEAFF
CDR3 DNA: TGTGCCAGCAGCGTAGCTATTGGGGCTGAAGCTTTCTTT

D gene: NA
V gene: TRBV2
clone size: NA
J gene: TRBJ1-4
CDR3 protein: CASSESRSNEKLFF
CDR3 DNA: TGTGCCAGCAGTGAGTCGCGGAGCAACGAAAAACTGTTTTTT

D gene: NA
V gene: TRBV9
clone size: NA
J gene: TRBJ2-5
CDR3 protein: CASSVGGYLETQYF
CDR3 DNA: TGTGCCAGCAGCGTAGGGGGCTACCTGGAGACCCAGTACTTC

D gene: TRBD1
V gene: TRBV27
clone size: NA
J gene: TRBJ1-5
CDR3 protein: CASSSQGQANQPQHF
CDR3 DNA: TGTGCCAGCAGTTCCCAAGGACAGGCCAATCAGCCCCAGCATTTT

D gene: TRBD2
V gene: TRBV27
clone size: NA
J gene: TRBJ2-1
CDR3 protein: CASSSPGLGRNEQFF
CDR3 DNA: TGTGCCAGCAGTTCTCCGGGACTAGGTAGGAATGAGCAGTTCTTC

D gene: TRBD2
V gene: TRBV6-1
clone size: few
J gene: TRBJ2-7
CDR3 protein: CASRPGRHSSYEQYF
CDR3 DNA: TGTGCCAGCAGACCCGGGAGGCACTCCTCCTACGAGCAGTACTTC

D gene: TRBD1
V gene: TRBV10-3
clone size: NA
J gene: TRBJ2-5
CDR3 protein: CAIRRGTDQETQYF
CDR3 DNA: TGTGCCATCAGGAGGGGGACAGACCAAGAGACCCAGTACTTC

D gene: NA
V gene: TRBV16
clone size: many
J gene: TRBJ1-3
CDR3 protein: CASSQSEVSGNTIYF
CDR3 DNA: TGTGCCAGCAGCCAATCGGAGGTTTCTGGAAACACCATATATTTT

D gene: NA
V gene: TRBV4-3
clone size: few
J gene: TRBJ2-2
CDR3 protein: CASSKYLANTGELFF
CDR3 DNA: TGCGCCAGCAGCAAATACCTCGCGAACACCGGGGAGCTGTTTTTT